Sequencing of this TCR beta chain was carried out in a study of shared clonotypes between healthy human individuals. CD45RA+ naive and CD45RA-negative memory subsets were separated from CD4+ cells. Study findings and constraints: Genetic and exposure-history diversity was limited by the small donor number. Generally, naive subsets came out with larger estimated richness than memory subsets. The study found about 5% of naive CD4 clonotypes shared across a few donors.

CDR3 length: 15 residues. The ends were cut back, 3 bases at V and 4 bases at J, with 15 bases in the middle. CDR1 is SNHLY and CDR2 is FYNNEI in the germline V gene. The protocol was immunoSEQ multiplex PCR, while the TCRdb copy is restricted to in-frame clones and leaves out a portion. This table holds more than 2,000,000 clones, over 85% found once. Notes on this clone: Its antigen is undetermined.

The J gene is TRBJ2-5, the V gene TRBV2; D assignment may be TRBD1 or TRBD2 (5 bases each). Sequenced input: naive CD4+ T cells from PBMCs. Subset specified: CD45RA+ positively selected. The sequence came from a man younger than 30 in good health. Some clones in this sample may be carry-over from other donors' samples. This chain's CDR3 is CASSDPGRITETQYF. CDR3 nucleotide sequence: TGTGCCAGCAGTGACCCGGGACGGATAACAGAGACCCAGTACTTC.